This T cell receptor (beta chain) appears in the sequencing data of a study of cytomegalovirus exposure and HLA in healthy donors. Study-level points and caveats: Reported results showed that the classifier diagnosed cytomegalovirus status with high specificity and sensitivity. TRBV6-2, TRBV6-3 and other indistinguishable V segments were excluded. Previously analyzed data showed that most TCR beta V segments were productive at a frequency of about 90% or about 30%. V- and J-gene trimming of TCR beta was linked (in a later analysis) to a missense DCLRE1C variant.

Primers: 60 Vbeta forward and 13 Jbeta reverse. The method was immunoSEQ multiplex PCR; TCRdb's version includes in-frame clones alone and lacks a portion of them. Seen here are under 150,000 clones, roughly 79% observed once, and the top ten hold around 2%. A remark on this clone: The antigen is undetermined.

V was trimmed by 3 bases and J by 2 bases, leaving 11 bases between them. Germline V gene sequence: CDR1 SQVTM, CDR2 ANQGSEA. There are 14 residues in the CDR3. The sequenced sample was PBMCs. This rearrangement joins TRBV29-1 to TRBJ2-1; D might be TRBD2 (5 bases). The sequence came from a woman aged 40 to 49 in good health and CMV-seronegative. The CDR3 loop reads CSVDPAETYNEQFF. CDR3 bases: TGCAGCGTTGATCCAGCGGAGACCTACAATGAGCAGTTCTTC.